Below, 4 T cell receptor beta chains from the same sample are listed, as sequenced in a study of chemoradiotherapy in HPV16-positive cancers. TCRdb's copy holds only in-frame clones and misses some; the assay was immunoSEQ multiplex PCR. This table holds 30,000 to 40,000 clones, around 80% found once. The sequencing used blood, collected from a patient who underwent chemoradiotherapy. The receptors originated from a human donor with HPV-associated anogenital cancer.

This clone was seen once. This chain joins TRBV11-2 and TRBJ1-4, with D perhaps matching TRBD1 (5 bases). CDR1 and CDR2 (germline): SGHAT, FQNNGV. V was clipped by 8 bases and J by 8 bases, with 24 bases between them. The CDR3 runs to 16 residues. The CDR3 DNA sequence: TGTGCCAGCTCCCAAGGGGTCAGGGCGTTGGAGGAAAAACTGTTTTTT. Translating gives CASSQGVRALEEKLFF.

This clone has only a few counts. The chain employs TRBV30 and TRBJ1-5; TRBD1 is a possible D gene (5 bases). This CDR3 is built from 13 residues. V was pared by 1 base and J by 5 bases, with 9 bases between. Germline assignment: CDR1 GTSNPN and CDR2 SVGIG (reference sequence). In DNA, the CDR3 is TGTGCCTGGAGTGAAGGGGTGGATCAGCCCCAGCATTTT. Its translation: CAWSEGVDQPQHF.

The chain couples TRBV19 to TRBJ2-7; 9 bases are shared with TRBD1. V lost 7 bases to trimming and J lost 2 bases; unmatched junction nucleotides: 3. The CDR3 sequence is 13 residues long. Germline CDR1 LNHDA, CDR2 SQIVND (reference sequence). The CDR3 nucleotides read TGTGCCAGTAAGGACAGGGGCCCCTACGAGCAGTACTTC. Amino acid sequence: CASKDRGPYEQYF.

The chain has TRBV4-1 and TRBJ1-2, with a possible D match to TRBD1 (5 bases). Trimming left V 0 bases short and J 5 bases short, with 13 bases between. The CDR3 runs to 15 residues. The germline gives CDR1 MGHRA, CDR2 YSYEKL. Here the CDR3 reads CASSQERQTLYGYTF. The CDR3, as DNA: TGCGCCAGCAGCCAAGAGAGACAGACGTTGTATGGCTACACCTTC.